The present entry profiles one T cell receptor beta chain with its context. Its antigen is unknown. The data are from a study of blood T cells in healthy people across ages. About the research overall: About one barcoded beta molecule per two T cells came from capture by template switching.

Alongside a J-beta primer mix, a sample-barcoded 5' primer served in a second PCR lasting about 7 to 12 cycles. Every molecule of cDNA carried a tag from a template-switch adaptor with 12 random nucleotides. MiXCR, run by TCRdb on the 5' RACE reads, gives a single entry per CDR3 protein. The sample shows about 900,000 distinct CDR3 sequences, roughly 43% of them seen only once. This CDR3 is 15 amino acids long. Germline-derived CDR1 and CDR2 are MNHEY and SVGAGI. Trimming removed 6 bases at V and 0 bases at J, with 11 bases between. General study results and limits: The study found more naive CD4+ cells and higher diversity in long-lived than aged donors.

Ranging in age from about 6 to 95, the donors were healthy Caucasian individuals from Russia. The clonotype originates from a young man in good health. The V and J genes are TRBV6-5 and TRBJ1-4; D perhaps matches TRBD1 (5 bases). Sequenced material: blood. CDR3 region: CASSRDGTTNEKLFF. The CDR3 region has the DNA TGTGCCAGCAGCCGGGACGGGACAACTAATGAAAAACTGTTTTTT.